The next 18 T cell receptor beta chains were all read from a single sample in a study of shared clonotypes between healthy human individuals. The assay was immunoSEQ multiplex PCR, and TCRdb's table has in-frame clones only and misses some. The sample has about 490,000 clones; 76% are singletons. The specimen was PBMCs. The receptors here all came from a middle-aged woman in good health. Some clones in this sample may be carry-over from other donors' samples.

The CDR3 here is CASSISADRGTQYF. The CDR3 region has the DNA TGTGCCAGTAGTATATCGGCAGACCGAGGGACCCAGTACTTC. The V gene is TRBV19, the J gene TRBJ2-5; D unclear. V dropped 2 bases and J dropped 7 bases, with 14 bases sitting between them. The CDR3 runs 14 residues. Germline-derived CDR1 and CDR2 are LNHDA and SQIVND (reference sequence). Full variable domain (rest looked up from reference TRBV19 and TRBJ2-5): DGGITQSPKYLFRKEGQNVTLSCEQNLNHDAMYWYRQDPGQGLRLIYYSQIVNDFQKGDIAEGYSVSREKKESFPLTVTSAQKNPTAFYLCASSISADRGTQYFGPGTRLLVL.

Turning to this clone: Other DNA sequences in this specimen translate into the identical CDR3. The J gene is TRBJ2-7, the V gene TRBV7-2; 12 nucleotides align to TRBD2. Looked up from germline, CDR1 is SGHTA and CDR2 is FQGNSA. J gave up 4 bases and V 5 bases, and 6 bases lay outside the gene matches. CDR3 length equals 15 residues. As DNA, the CDR3 is TGTGCCAGCAGCACAGCTAGCGGGAGGGGGTACGAGCAGTACTTC. Its protein product is CASSTASGRGYEQYF.

As to this clone: This is likely an artifact of a read error, given a far larger clone one base away. J is TRBJ2-2 and V is TRBV14, with D unclear. This CDR3 region has 14 residues. The germline CDR1 and CDR2 sequences are SGHDN and FVKESK. Trimming shortened V by 1 base and J by 6 bases, and 9 bases separated the two germline ends. The CDR3 sequence is CASSQVWSAGELFF. CDR3 nucleotide sequence: TGTGCCAGCAGCCAAGTGTGGAGCGCCGGGGAGCTGTTTTTT.

The table lists this clone with a few counts. The rearrangement uses TRBV30 and TRBJ2-5; the D is unclear. The J call is in doubt because the DNA end fits TRBJ2-7 better. The CDR3 runs 12 residues. CDR1 GTSNPN and CDR2 SVGIG come from the germline V gene (reference sequence). The CDR3 bases are TGTGCCTGGAGTGGAAGTGCCCCCGAGCAGTACTTC. The encoded protein is CAWSGSAPEQYF.

This sequence joins TRBV9 and TRBJ1-2, with unresolved D. CDR3 length: 15 amino acids. The ends were cut back, 0 bases at V and 3 bases at J, with 12 bases in the middle. Per the germline V gene, CDR1 is SGDLS and CDR2 is YYNGEE. The CDR3 DNA reads as TGTGCCAGCAGCGTAGACGGAGGGCTCCACTATGGCTACACCTTC. This codes for CASSVDGGLHYGYTF.

This chain connects TRBV19 to TRBJ1-2; maybe TRBD1 (6 bases). Trimming stripped 6 bases from V and 1 base from J, with 12 bases between. Germline assignment: CDR1 LNHDA and CDR2 SQIVND (reference sequence). The CDR3 length is 14 residues. The chain's CDR3 is CASRATQGNYGYTF. CDR3 nucleotide sequence: TGTGCCAGTAGAGCCACACAGGGTAACTATGGCTACACCTTC. The full variable domain, its missing parts supplied by reference TRBV19 and TRBJ1-2, is DGGITQSPKYLFRKEGQNVTLSCEQNLNHDAMYWYRQDPGQGLRLIYYSQIVNDFQKGDIAEGYSVSREKKESFPLTVTSAQKNPTAFYLCASRATQGNYGYTFGSGTRLTVV.

This rearrangement joins TRBV29-1 to TRBJ2-1, with 16 bases aligning to TRBD2. The germline V gene encodes CDR1 SQVTM and CDR2 ANQGSEA. CDR3 size: 16 residues. V was pared by 4 bases and J by 4 bases, with 4 bases of the junction left unmatched. CDR3 nucleotides: TGCAGCGTTGCCGGGACTAGCGGGAGGGTGTACAATGAGCAGTTCTTC. As protein: CSVAGTSGRVYNEQFF.

This rearrangement joins TRBV7-9 to TRBJ1-3; D not resolved. Germline lookup yields CDR1 SEHNR and CDR2 FQNEAQ (reference sequence). Trimming cost V 1 base and J 0 bases, with 16 bases left between them. The CDR3 totals 18 residues. CDR3 sequence (DNA): TGTGCCAGCAGCTTAGGGGGAGGACGCCGGGGCTCTGGAAACACCATATATTTT. Amino acid sequence: CASSLGGGRRGSGNTIYF.

This clone appeared a single time. The rearrangement links TRBV7-8 to TRBJ2-1; 9 bases are a match to TRBD1. CDR3 length: 14 residues. The germline CDR1 and CDR2 sequences are SGHVS and FQNEAQ. V gave up 2 bases and J gave up 13 bases; unmatched junction bases: 9. CDR3 bases: TGTGCCAGCAGCTTATCACGGGACAGGGTTTCCCAGTTCTTC. Protein sequence: CASSLSRDRVSQFF.

The chain uses TRBV7-3 and TRBJ2-1; 15 bases are a match to TRBD2. The CDR3 totals 15 residues. In germline, CDR1 is SGHTA, CDR2 FQGTGA. The junction had 4 bases not matched to a gene; V was cut back by 6 bases and J by 7 bases. CDR3 sequence reads: CASSLGLAGGNEQFF. The CDR3 DNA reads as TGTGCCAGCAGTCTTGGACTAGCGGGAGGGAATGAGCAGTTCTTC.

The chain recombines TRBV19 with TRBJ2-7; D call uncertain. Trimming removed 6 bases from V and 2 bases from J, with 17 bases in between. The length of the CDR3 is 15 residues. Germline assignment: CDR1 LNHDA and CDR2 SQIVND (reference sequence). CDR3 loop: CASSLFGDLPYEQYF. CDR3 nucleotide sequence: TGTGCCAGTAGCCTCTTTGGGGATCTCCCCTACGAGCAGTACTTC.

The gene calls are TRBV5-1 and TRBJ2-7, with D maybe TRBD1 (5 bases). V gave up 0 bases and J gave up 0 bases, with 7 bases separating them. CDR3 size: 14 residues. CDR1 and CDR2 (germline): SGHRS, YFSETQ. CDR3 nucleotides: TGCGCCAGCAGCTTGGTGGACATCTCCTACGAGCAGTACTTC. This gives the protein CASSLVDISYEQYF.

This clone has at least ten counts. The V and J genes are TRBV6-6 and TRBJ2-5; D possibly matches TRBD1 or TRBD2 (5 bases each). This CDR3 spans 13 amino acids. Germline V gives CDR1 MNHNY, CDR2 SVGAGI (reference sequence). V lost 7 bases, J lost 5 bases, and 14 bases lay in between. The CDR3 region is CASTRDQRETQYF. DNA for the CDR3: TGTGCCAGCACCCGGGACCAGAGGGAGACCCAGTACTTC.

The chain links TRBV15 to TRBJ2-1; D may be TRBD2 (5 bases). The CDR3 is 16 amino acids. CDR1 LNHNV and CDR2 YYDKDF come from the germline V gene (reference sequence). Trimming took 3 bases from V and 5 from J, leaving 17 bases between them. The CDR3 sequence: CATSSRSTSLDNEQFF. CDR3 DNA: TGTGCCACCAGCAGTCGGAGCACTAGTCTCGACAATGAGCAGTTCTTC.

V gene TRBV18 combines with J gene TRBJ2-2; 7 bases are shared with TRBD1. The CDR3 totals 16 residues. The V and J ends lost 4 bases and 1 base, in that order; junction bases with no gene match: 6. Germline CDR1 is KGHSH and CDR2 is LQKENI. This CDR3 is CASSLRTGRNTGELFF. DNA of the CDR3: TGTGCCAGCTCACTCCGGACAGGCAGGAACACCGGGGAGCTGTTTTTT.

This chain connects TRBV5-1 to TRBJ2-5; D gene unclear. CDR1 is SGHRS and CDR2 is YFSETQ in the germline V gene. Deletions cut 0 bases from V and 11 bases from J, with 11 bases between. This CDR3 contains 12 residues. CDR3 region: CASSLEPPRQYF. In DNA, the CDR3 is TGCGCCAGCAGCTTGGAACCCCCCCGGCAGTACTTC.

V is TRBV14 and J is TRBJ2-5; 10 nucleotides line up with TRBD2. From germline, CDR1 is SGHDN and CDR2 FVKESK. The CDR3 contains 15 residues. Trimming removed 1 base from V and 4 bases from J; junction bases left unmatched: 3. CDR3 sequence (DNA): TGTGCCAGCAGCCAAGGTCCTAGCGGGAGAGAGACCCAGTACTTC. Amino acid sequence: CASSQGPSGRETQYF.

The chain uses TRBV19 and TRBJ2-7, with 9 positions matching TRBD2. The CDR3 consists of 15 residues. Germline trimming cut 3 bases from V and 1 base from J; bases unmatched to any gene: 4. The germline gives CDR1 LNHDA, CDR2 SQIVND (reference sequence). The DNA of the CDR3 is TGTGCCAGTAGTATTGGCGGGAGGGGATCCTACGAGCAGTACTTC. Its protein product is CASSIGGRGSYEQYF.